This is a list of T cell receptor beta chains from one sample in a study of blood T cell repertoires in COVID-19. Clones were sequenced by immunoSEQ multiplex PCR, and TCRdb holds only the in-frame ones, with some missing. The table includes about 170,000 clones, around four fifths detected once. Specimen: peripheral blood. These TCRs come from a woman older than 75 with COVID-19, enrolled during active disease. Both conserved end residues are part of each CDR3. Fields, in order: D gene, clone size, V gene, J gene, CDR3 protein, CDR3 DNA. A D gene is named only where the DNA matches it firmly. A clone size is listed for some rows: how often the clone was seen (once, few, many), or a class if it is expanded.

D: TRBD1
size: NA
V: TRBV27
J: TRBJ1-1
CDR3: CASNQGALAFF
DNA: TGTGCCAGCAACCAGGGGGCCTTGGCTTTCTTT

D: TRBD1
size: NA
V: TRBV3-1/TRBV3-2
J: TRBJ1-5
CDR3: CASSQAGGYNQPQHF
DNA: TGTGCCAGCAGCCAGGCAGGGGGCTATAATCAGCCCCAGCATTTT

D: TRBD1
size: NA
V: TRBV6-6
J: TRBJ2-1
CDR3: CASRPQGASSYNEQFF
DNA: TGTGCCAGCAGGCCACAGGGGGCCAGCTCCTACAATGAGCAGTTCTTC

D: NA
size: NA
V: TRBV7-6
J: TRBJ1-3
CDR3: CASSLGASGGGNTIYF
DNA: TGTGCCAGCAGCTTAGGGGCCTCGGGGGGCGGAAACACCATATATTTT

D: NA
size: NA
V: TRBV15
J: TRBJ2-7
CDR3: CATSRDRTYEQYF
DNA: TGTGCCACCAGCAGAGACAGAACCTACGAGCAGTACTTC

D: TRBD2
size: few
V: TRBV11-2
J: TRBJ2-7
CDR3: CASSLEAGGEQYF
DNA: TGTGCCAGCAGCTTAGAGGCGGGGGGCGAGCAGTACTTC

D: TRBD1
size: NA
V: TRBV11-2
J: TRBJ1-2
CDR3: CASGQGDVRGYGYTF
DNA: TGTGCCAGCGGACAGGGTGATGTACGAGGGTATGGCTACACCTTC

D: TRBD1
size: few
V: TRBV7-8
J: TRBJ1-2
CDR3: CASSPGQGPEGGYTF
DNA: TGTGCCAGCAGCCCGGGACAGGGCCCGGAGGGTGGCTACACCTTC

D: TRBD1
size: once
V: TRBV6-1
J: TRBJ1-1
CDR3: CASSEPTGTVQRAFF
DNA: TGTGCCAGCAGTGAACCCACCGGGACAGTTCAGAGAGCTTTCTTT

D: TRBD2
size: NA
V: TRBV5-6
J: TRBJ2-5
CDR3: CASSLGVGTSFTETQYF
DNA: TGTGCCAGCAGCTTGGGAGTGGGGACTAGCTTTACGGAGACCCAGTACTTC

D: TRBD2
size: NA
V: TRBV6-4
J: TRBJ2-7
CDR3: CASSDNQPRGLAEPYEQYF
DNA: TGTGCCAGCAGTGACAACCAGCCCCGGGGACTAGCGGAACCCTACGAGCAGTACTTC

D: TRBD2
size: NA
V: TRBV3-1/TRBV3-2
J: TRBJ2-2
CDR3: CASRGLAGGPGGELFF
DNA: TGTGCCAGCAGGGGACTAGCGGGAGGGCCTGGCGGGGAGCTGTTTTTT

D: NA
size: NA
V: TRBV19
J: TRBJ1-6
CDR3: CASSIARAGKNSPLHF
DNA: TGTGCCAGTAGTATAGCGAGGGCAGGAAAGAATTCACCCCTCCACTTT

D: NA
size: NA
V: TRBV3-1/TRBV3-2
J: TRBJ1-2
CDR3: CASSRDSTQENGYTF
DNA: TGTGCCAGCAGTCGAGACAGCACTCAAGAGAATGGCTACACCTTC

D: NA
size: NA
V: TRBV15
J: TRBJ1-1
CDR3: CATSRALDTEAFF
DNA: TGTGCCACCAGCAGGGCATTGGACACTGAAGCTTTCTTT

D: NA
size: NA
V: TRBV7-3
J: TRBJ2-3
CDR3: CASSPRPRGDTQYF
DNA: TGTGCCAGCAGCCCCAGGCCCCGTGGGGATACGCAGTATTTT

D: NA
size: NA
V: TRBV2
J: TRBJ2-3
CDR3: CASSELAGADTQYF
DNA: TGTGCCAGCAGTGAACTCGCGGGCGCAGATACGCAGTATTTT

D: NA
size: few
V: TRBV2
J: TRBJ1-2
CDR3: CASSEVLEGYTF
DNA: TGTGCCAGCAGTGAAGTACTTGAGGGCTACACCTTC

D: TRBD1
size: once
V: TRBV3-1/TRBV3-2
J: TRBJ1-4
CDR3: CASSPLPGTGNEKLFF
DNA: TGTGCCAGCAGCCCCCTCCCCGGGACAGGGAATGAAAAACTGTTTTTT

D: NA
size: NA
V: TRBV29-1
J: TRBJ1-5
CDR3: CSVEEGADQPQHF
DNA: TGCAGCGTTGAAGAGGGGGCTGATCAGCCCCAGCATTTT

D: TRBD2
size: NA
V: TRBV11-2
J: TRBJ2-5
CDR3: CASSQGTSGAEETQYF
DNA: TGTGCCAGCAGCCAGGGGACTAGCGGAGCTGAAGAGACCCAGTACTTC

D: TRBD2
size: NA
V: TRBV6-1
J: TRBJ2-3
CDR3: CASSERGDTDTQYF
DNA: TGTGCCAGCAGTGAGCGGGGGGACACAGATACGCAGTATTTT

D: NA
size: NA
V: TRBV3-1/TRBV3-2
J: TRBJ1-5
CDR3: CASSQAGNQPQHF
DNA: TGTGCCAGCAGCCAGGCAGGGAACCAGCCCCAGCATTTT

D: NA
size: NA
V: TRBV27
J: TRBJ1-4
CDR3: CASSRGRLINEKLFF
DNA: TGTGCCAGCAGTCGCGGGCGGCTTATTAATGAAAAACTGTTTTTT

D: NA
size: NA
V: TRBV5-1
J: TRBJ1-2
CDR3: CASSVGQDYGYTF
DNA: TGCGCCAGCAGCGTAGGACAAGACTATGGCTACACCTTC

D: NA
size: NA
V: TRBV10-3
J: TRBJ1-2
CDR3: CVIRAGREDGYTF
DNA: TGTGTCATCAGAGCAGGCAGGGAAGACGGCTACACCTTC

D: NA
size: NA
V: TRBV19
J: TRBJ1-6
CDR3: CASSRERVFNSPLHF
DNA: TGTGCCAGTAGCCGGGAGAGGGTATTTAATTCACCCCTCCACTTT

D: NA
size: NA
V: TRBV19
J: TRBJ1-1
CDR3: CASRQAIGYTEAFF
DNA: TGTGCCAGCCGACAGGCGATTGGGTACACTGAAGCTTTCTTT

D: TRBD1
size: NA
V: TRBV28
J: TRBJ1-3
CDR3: CASSENRGTGNTIYF
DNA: TGTGCCAGCAGTGAAAACAGGGGTACTGGAAACACCATATATTTT

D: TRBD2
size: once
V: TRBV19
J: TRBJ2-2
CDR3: CASSRLAGNTGELFF
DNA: TGTGCCAGTAGTAGACTAGCGGGTAACACCGGGGAGCTGTTTTTT

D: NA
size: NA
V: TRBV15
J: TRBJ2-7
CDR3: CATSRVGGRSYEQYF
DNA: TGTGCCACCAGCAGAGTAGGGGGAAGAAGCTACGAGCAGTACTTC

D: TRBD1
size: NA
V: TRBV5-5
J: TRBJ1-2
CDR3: CASSGRRGTGGTSKEYGYTF
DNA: TGTGCCAGCAGCGGCCGCCGGGGGACAGGGGGCACCTCCAAGGAGTATGGCTACACCTTC

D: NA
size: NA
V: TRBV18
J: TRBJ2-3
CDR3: CASSRTARDTQYF
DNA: TGTGCCAGCTCACGGACAGCCCGGGATACGCAGTATTTT

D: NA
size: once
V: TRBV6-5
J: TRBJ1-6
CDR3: CASSLTGESPLHF
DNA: TGTGCCAGCAGTTTAACAGGCGAATCACCCCTCCACTTT

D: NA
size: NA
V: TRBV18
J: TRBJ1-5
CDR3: CASSPEEGQGLSFPQHF
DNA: TGTGCCAGCTCCCCCGAGGAAGGGCAGGGGCTTTCTTTTCCCCAGCATTTT

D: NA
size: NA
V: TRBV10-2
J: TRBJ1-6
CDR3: CASSESRGGRHSPLHF
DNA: TGCGCCAGCAGTGAGTCGAGGGGAGGTCGGCACTCACCCCTCCACTTT

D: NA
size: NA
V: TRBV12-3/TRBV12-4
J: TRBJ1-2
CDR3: CASRHTAGGYTF
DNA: TGTGCCAGCAGACACACCGCAGGGGGCTACACCTTC

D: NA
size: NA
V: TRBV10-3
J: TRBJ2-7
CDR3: CAIGDTYEQYF
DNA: TGTGCCATCGGGGACACCTACGAGCAGTACTTC

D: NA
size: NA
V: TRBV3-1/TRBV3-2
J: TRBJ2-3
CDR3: CASSRGVGGTDTQYF
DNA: TGTGCCAGCAGCCGGGGAGTGGGCGGGACAGATACGCAGTATTTT

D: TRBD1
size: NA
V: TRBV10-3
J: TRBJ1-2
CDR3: CAISELQGDYGYTF
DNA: TGTGCCATCAGTGAGTTACAGGGGGACTATGGCTACACCTTC

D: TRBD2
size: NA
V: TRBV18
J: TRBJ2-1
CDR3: CASSPRGGGGYEQFF
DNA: TGTGCCAGCTCACCACGTGGCGGGGGTGGCTATGAGCAGTTCTTC

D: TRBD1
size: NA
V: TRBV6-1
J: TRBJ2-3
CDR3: CASSEATRTGLTDTQYF
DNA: TGTGCCAGCAGTGAAGCGACCCGGACAGGGTTGACAGATACGCAGTATTTT

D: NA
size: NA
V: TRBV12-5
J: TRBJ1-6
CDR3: CASATGPSSSYNSPLHF
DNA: TGTGCTAGTGCTACGGGTCCCTCCAGCTCCTATAATTCACCCCTCCACTTT

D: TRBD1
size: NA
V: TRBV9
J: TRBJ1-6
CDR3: CASRQGAGSPLHF
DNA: TGTGCCAGCAGACAGGGGGCTGGTTCACCCCTCCACTTT

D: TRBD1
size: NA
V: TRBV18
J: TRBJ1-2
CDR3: CASSPGGEGAKTF
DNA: TGTGCCAGCTCACCTGGGGGAGAGGGGGCGAAGACCTTC

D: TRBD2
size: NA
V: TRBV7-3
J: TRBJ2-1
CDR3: CASSPSGGAVNEQFF
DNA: TGTGCCAGCAGCCCCTCGGGGGGGGCTGTCAATGAGCAGTTCTTC

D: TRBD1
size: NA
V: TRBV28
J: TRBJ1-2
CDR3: CASSLGRGRYGYTF
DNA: TGTGCCAGCAGTTTAGGTAGGGGGCGTTATGGCTACACCTTC

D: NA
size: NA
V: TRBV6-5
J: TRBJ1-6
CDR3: CASRRSGDSPLHF
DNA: TGTGCCAGCAGGCGATCAGGGGATTCACCCCTCCACTTT

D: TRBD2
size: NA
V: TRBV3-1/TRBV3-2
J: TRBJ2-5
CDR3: CASSEKRVGTSGGQETQYF
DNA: TGTGCCAGCAGCGAAAAGAGGGTGGGGACTAGCGGGGGCCAAGAGACCCAGTACTTC

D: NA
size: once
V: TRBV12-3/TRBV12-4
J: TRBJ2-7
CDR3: CASVEDGGGEQYF
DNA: TGTGCCAGCGTTGAGGACGGTGGAGGCGAGCAGTACTTC

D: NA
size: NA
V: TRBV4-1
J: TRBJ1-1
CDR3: CASTTGGLKGTEAFF
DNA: TGCGCCAGCACTACGGGGGGCCTAAAGGGCACTGAAGCTTTCTTT

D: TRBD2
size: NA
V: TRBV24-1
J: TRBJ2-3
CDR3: CATSAASGSYADTQYF
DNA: TGTGCCACCAGTGCGGCTAGCGGGAGCTACGCAGATACGCAGTATTTT

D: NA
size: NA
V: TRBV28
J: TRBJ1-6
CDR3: CASSSDYNSPLHF
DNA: TGTGCCAGCAGTTCAGACTATAATTCACCCCTCCACTTT

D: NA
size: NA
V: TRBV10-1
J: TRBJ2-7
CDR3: CASRHYEQYF
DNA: TGCGCCAGCAGACATTACGAGCAGTACTTC